This T cell receptor (beta chain) derives from a study of CD8+ T cells in alopecia areata. Study-level points and caveats: Scalp clonality and expanded CD8+ clones among the top 100 showed significant decreases with tofacitinib. Compared with normal scalp, lesional scalp had higher clonality and more expanded CD8+ clones.

Treatment noted: oral pan-JAK inhibitor, 5-10 mg twice daily. The CDR3 length is 14 residues. Losses at the gene ends were 2 bases for V and 3 bases for J; bases not matched to a gene: 3. CDR1 and CDR2 (germline): GTSNPN, SVGIG (reference sequence). With regard to this clone: Its antigen is currently unknown. This specimen includes other DNA sequences encoding the same CDR3.

Once RNA had been extracted, it was reverse transcribed into cDNA to act as the sequencing template. Some clones are missing from TCRdb's copy, which holds only in-frame ones; the method was immunoSEQ multiplex PCR. Among some 150,000 clones listed, 70% to 90% were seen once. This rearrangement joins TRBV30 to TRBJ2-7, with 11 bases lining up with TRBD1. Sequences were derived from CD8+ T cells sorted from blood, sampled at week 4, from a patient treated with tofacitinib. The source of this sequence is a human donor with alopecia areata. The CDR3 sequence is CAWSQGQGVYEQYF. CDR3 DNA sequence: TGTGCCTGGAGTCAGGGACAGGGGGTCTACGAGCAGTACTTC.